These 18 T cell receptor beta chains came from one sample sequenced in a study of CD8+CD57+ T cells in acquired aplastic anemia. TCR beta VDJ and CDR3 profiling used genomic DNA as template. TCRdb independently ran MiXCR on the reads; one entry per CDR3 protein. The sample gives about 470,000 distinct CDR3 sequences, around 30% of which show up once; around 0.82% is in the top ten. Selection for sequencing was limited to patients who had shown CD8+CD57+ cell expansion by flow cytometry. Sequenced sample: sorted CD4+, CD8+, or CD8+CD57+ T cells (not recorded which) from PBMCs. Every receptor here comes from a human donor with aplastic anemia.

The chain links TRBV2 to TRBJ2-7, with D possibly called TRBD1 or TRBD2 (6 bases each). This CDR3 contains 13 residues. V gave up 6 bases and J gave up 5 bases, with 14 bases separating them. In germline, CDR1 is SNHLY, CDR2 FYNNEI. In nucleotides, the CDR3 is TGTGCCAGCAGCGACCGCGGGACACACGAGCAGTACTTC. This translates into CASSDRGTHEQYF. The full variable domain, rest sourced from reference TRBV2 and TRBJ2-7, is EPEVTQTPSHQVTQMGQEVILRCVPISNHLYFYWYRQILGQKVEFLVSFYNNEISEKSEIFDDQFSVERPDGSNFTLKIRSTKLEDSAMYFCASSDRGTHEQYFGPGTRLTVT.

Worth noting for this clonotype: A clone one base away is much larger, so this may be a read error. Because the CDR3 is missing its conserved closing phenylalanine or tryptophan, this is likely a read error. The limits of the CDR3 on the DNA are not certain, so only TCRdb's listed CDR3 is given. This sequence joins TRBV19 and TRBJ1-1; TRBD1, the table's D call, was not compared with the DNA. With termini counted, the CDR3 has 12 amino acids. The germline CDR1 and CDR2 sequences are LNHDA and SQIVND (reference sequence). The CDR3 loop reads CASSFGQGRTFL.

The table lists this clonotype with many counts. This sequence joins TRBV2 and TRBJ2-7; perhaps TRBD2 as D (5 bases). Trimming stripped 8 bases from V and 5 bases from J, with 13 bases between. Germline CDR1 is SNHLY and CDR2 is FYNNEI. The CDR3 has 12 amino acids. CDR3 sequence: CASGLLGDEQYF. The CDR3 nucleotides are TGTGCCAGCGGACTTCTAGGTGACGAGCAGTACTTC.

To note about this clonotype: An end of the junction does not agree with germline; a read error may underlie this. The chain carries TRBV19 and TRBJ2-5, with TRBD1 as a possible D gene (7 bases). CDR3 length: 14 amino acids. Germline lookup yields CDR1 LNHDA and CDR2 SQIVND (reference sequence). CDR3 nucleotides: TGTGCCAGTAGTGGGGGGACAGTCGCAGAGTCCCAGTACTTC. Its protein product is CASSGGTVAESQYF.

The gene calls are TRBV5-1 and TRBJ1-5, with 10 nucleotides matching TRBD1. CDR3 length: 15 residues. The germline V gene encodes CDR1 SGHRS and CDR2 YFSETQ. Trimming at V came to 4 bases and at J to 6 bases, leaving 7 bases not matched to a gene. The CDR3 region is CASSPGTGAVQPQHF. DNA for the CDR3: TGCGCCAGCAGCCCCGGGACAGGGGCGGTTCAGCCCCAGCATTTT.

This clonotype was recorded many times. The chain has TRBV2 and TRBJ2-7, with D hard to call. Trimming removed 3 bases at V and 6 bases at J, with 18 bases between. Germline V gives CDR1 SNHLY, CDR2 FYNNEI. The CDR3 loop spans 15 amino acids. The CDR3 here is CASSEEYIPRAEQYF. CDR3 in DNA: TGTGCCAGCAGTGAGGAATACATACCTCGGGCCGAGCAGTACTTC. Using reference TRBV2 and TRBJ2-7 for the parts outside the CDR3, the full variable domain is EPEVTQTPSHQVTQMGQEVILRCVPISNHLYFYWYRQILGQKVEFLVSFYNNEISEKSEIFDDQFSVERPDGSNFTLKIRSTKLEDSAMYFCASSEEYIPRAEQYFGPGTRLTVT.

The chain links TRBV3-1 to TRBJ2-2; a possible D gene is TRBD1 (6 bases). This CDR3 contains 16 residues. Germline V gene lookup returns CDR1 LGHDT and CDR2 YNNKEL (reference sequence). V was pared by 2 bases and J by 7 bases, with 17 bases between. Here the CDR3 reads CASSQFTRGRIGELFF. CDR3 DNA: TGTGCCAGCAGCCAATTCACCAGGGGTAGGATCGGGGAGCTGTTTTTT. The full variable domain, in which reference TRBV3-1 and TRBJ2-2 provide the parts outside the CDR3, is DTAVSQTPKYLVTQMGNDKSIKCEQNLGHDTMYWYKQDSKKFLKIMFSYNNKELIINETVPNRFSPKSPDKAHLNLHINSLELGDSAVYFCASSQFTRGRIGELFFGEGSRLTVL.

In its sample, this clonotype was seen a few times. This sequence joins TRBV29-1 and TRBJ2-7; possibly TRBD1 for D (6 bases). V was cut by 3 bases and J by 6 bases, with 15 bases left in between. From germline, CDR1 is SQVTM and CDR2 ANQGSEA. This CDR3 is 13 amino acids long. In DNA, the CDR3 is TGCAGCGTTGAGGGCGGACAGTCCCTCGAGCAGTACTTC. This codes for CSVEGGQSLEQYF.

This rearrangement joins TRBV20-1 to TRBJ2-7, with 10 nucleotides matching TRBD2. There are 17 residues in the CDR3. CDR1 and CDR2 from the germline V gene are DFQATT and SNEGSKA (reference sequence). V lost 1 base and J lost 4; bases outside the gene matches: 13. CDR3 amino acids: CSARGFAVLAGEYEQYF. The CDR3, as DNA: TGCAGTGCTAGAGGATTCGCGGTGCTAGCGGGAGAATACGAGCAGTACTTC.

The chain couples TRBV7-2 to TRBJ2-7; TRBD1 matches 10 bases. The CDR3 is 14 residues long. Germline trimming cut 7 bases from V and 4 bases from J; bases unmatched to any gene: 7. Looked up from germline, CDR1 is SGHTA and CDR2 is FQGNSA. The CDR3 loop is CASTPGTGEYEQYF. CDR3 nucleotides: TGTGCCAGCACCCCAGGGACAGGGGAGTACGAGCAGTACTTC.

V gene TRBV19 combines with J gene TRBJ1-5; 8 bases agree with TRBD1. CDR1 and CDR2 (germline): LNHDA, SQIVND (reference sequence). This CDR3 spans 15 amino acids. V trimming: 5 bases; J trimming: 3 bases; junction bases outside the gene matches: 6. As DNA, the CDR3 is TGTGCCAGTAGTGGGGCGACAGGGGACAATCAGCCCCAGCATTTT. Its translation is CASSGATGDNQPQHF.

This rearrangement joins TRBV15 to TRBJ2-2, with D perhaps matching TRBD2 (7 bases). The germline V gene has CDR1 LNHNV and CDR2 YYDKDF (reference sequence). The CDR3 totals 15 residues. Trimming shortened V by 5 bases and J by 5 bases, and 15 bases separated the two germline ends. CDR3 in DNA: TGTGCCACCAGCGGGGGGGGCAGGGTGACCGGGGAGCTGTTTTTT. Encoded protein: CATSGGGRVTGELFF.

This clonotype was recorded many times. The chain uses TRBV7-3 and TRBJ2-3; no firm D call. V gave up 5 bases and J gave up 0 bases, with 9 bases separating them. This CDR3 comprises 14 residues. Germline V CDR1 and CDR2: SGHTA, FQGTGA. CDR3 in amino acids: CASSPGVSTDTQYF. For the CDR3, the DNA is TGTGCCAGCAGCCCTGGGGTTAGCACAGATACGCAGTATTTT.

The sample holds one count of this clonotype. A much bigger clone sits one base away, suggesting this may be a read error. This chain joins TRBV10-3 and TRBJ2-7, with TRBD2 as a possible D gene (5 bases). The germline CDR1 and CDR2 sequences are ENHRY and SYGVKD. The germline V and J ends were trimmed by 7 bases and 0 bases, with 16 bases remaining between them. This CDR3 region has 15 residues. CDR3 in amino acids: CAINPNRDFSYEQYF. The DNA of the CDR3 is TGTGCCATCAACCCCAACCGGGATTTCTCCTACGAGCAGTACTTC.

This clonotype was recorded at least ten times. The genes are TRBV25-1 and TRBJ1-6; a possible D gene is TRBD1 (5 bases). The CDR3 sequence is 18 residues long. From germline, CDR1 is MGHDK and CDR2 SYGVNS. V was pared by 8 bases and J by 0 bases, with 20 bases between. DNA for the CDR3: TGTGCCAGCTCAGATGGGACCCCCAGGAGCTCCTATAATTCACCCCTCCACTTT. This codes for CASSDGTPRSSYNSPLHF.

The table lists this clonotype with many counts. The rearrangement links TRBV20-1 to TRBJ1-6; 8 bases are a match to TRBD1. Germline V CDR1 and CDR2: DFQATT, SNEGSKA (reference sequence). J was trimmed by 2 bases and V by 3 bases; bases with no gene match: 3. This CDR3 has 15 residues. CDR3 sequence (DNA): TGCAGTGCTAGTAGCAGGGGGCCCTATAATTCACCCCTCCACTTT. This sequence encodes CSASSRGPYNSPLHF.

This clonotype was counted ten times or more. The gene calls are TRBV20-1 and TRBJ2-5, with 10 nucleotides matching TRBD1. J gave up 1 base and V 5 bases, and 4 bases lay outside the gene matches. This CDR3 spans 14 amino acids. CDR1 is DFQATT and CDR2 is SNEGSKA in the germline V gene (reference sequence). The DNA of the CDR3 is TGCAGTGCTTCGCGGACAGGGGGCCAAGAGACCCAGTACTTC. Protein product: CSASRTGGQETQYF.

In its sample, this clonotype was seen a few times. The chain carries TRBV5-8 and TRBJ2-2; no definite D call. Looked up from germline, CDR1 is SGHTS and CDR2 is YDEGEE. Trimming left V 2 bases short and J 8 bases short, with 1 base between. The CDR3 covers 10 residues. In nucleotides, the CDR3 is TGTGCCAGCAGCTTTGGGGAGCTGTTTTTT. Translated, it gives CASSFGELFF.